Each of the 21 T cell receptor beta chains below was sequenced from the same sample in a study of post-analysis software for immune sequencing data. Study-level points and caveats: Five TRBV segments, including TRBV5-6, TRBV5-1 and TRBV20-1, were more frequent in patients than controls.

Researchers reported that TCR beta cDNA libraries carried unique molecular identifiers. From the PCR reads, TCRdb called clonotypes with MiXCR, one entry per CDR3 protein. Of 820,000 or so distinct CDR3 sequences in the sample, approximately 57% were seen once. No antigens are known for them. The sequenced sample consisted of blood. These receptors all come from a girl aged 5-17 years with multiple sclerosis.

This clonotype was detected a few times. The chain joins TRBV11-2 to TRBJ2-4; 8 bases agree with TRBD2. The junction had 27 bases not matched to a gene; V was cut back by 5 bases and J by 3 bases. This CDR3 is 22 amino acids long. Germline CDR1 is SGHAT and CDR2 is FQNNGV. The CDR3 sequence is CASSQEGLSAGGPLLGKNIQYF. DNA of the CDR3: TGTGCCAGCAGCCAAGAGGGACTCTCCGCGGGAGGCCCATTGCTGGGCAAAAACATTCAGTACTTC.

The sample holds a few counts of this clonotype. The chain employs TRBV20-1 and TRBJ2-3, with a tentative D call TRBD1 (5 bases). The ends were cut back, 3 bases at V and 0 bases at J, with 13 bases in the middle. The germline V gene has CDR1 DFQATT and CDR2 SNEGSKA (reference sequence). The CDR3 spans 15 residues. The CDR3 loop reads CSASFVRASTDTQYF. CDR3 nucleotide sequence: TGCAGTGCTAGCTTTGTCAGGGCTAGCACAGATACGCAGTATTTT.

This chain connects TRBV20-1 to TRBJ2-7; TRBD2 agrees at 9 bases. J lost 2 bases, V lost 3 bases, and 8 bases had no gene match. Germline V lookup: CDR1 DFQATT, CDR2 SNEGSKA (reference sequence). This CDR3 has 15 amino acids. This CDR3 reads CSASPRAGGPYEQYF. CDR3 coding DNA: TGCAGTGCTAGCCCGAGGGCGGGAGGGCCCTACGAGCAGTACTTC.

The V and J genes are TRBV29-1 and TRBJ1-2; the match to TRBD1 covers 9 bases. There are 14 residues in the CDR3. Germline lookup yields CDR1 SQVTM and CDR2 ANQGSEA. The V gene end was trimmed by 6 bases and the J gene end by 5 bases; junction bases not matched to a gene: 10. In DNA form, the CDR3 reads TGCAGCGTCCTACCACGACAGGGGGGGTATGGCTACACCTTC. Its translation: CSVLPRQGGYGYTF.

This sequence joins TRBV25-1 and TRBJ1-6; TRBD1 agrees at 7 bases. Germline CDR1 and CDR2: MGHDK and SYGVNS. Trimming removed 8 bases from V and 10 bases from J; junction bases left unmatched: 8. This CDR3 spans 13 amino acids. CDR3 residues: CASSYRGPSPLHF. The CDR3 DNA follows: TGTGCCAGCTCTTACAGGGGCCCCTCACCCCTCCACTTT. Together with reference TRBV25-1 and TRBJ1-6, the CDR3 gives the full variable domain: EADIYQTPRYLVIGTGKKITLECSQTMGHDKMYWYQQDPGMELHLIHYSYGVNSTEKGDLSSESTVSRIRTEHFPLTLESARPSHTSQYLCASSYRGPSPLHFGNGTRLTVT.

This clonotype was detected only a few times. The junction does not match germline at one end; this may be a read error. This sequence joins TRBV7-7 and TRBJ2-5, with TRBD2 identical over 8 bases. The CDR3 covers 13 residues. Germline V CDR1 and CDR2: SSHAT, FNYEAQ (reference sequence). CDR3 sequence reads: CASSRTSLETQYF. The CDR3 nucleotides read TGTGCTAGCAGCCGGACTAGCTTAGAGACCCAGTACTTC.

The rearrangement joins TRBV29-1 to TRBJ2-7, with TRBD2 matching 11 bases. The last part of the DNA fits TRBJ2-5 better; the J call may be wrong. This CDR3 spans 15 amino acids. Germline loops: CDR1 SQVTM, CDR2 ANQGSEA. The CDR3 bases are TGCAGCGTCGTACGGGGTAGCGGGAGGGAAGAGACCCAGTACTTC. Translating it yields CSVVRGSGREETQYF.

The chain employs TRBV5-1 and TRBJ1-2, with TRBD1 identical over 7 bases. Trimming removed 4 bases from V and 3 bases from J; junction bases left unmatched: 15. Germline CDR1 is SGHRS and CDR2 is YFSETQ. CDR3 length: 17 residues. CDR3: CASSPTNYNRGDYGYTF. In DNA, the CDR3 is TGCGCCAGCAGCCCAACCAACTACAACAGGGGTGACTATGGCTACACCTTC.

The chain uses TRBV20-1 and TRBJ2-7; maybe TRBD1 (6 bases). Germline assignment: CDR1 DFQATT and CDR2 SNEGSKA (reference sequence). The CDR3 totals 14 residues. Trimming shortened V by 4 bases and J by 3 bases, and 16 bases separated the two germline ends. CDR3 DNA sequence: TGCAGTGCTACTCACGCAGGGGAATTCTACGAGCAGTACTTC. Its protein product is CSATHAGEFYEQYF.

This clonotype was recorded a few times. The chain joins TRBV29-1 to TRBJ2-3; TRBD2 aligns across 15 bases. The junction had 3 bases not matched to a gene; V was cut back by 1 base and J by 4 bases. CDR1 is SQVTM and CDR2 is ANQGSEA in the germline V gene. This CDR3 has 16 residues. This CDR3 reads CSVEGTSGRDPDTQYF. The CDR3 nucleotides are TGCAGCGTTGAAGGGACTAGCGGGAGGGACCCAGATACGCAGTATTTT.

The chain joins TRBV6-2 or TRBV6-3 to TRBJ2-3; the D gene is possibly TRBD1 (5 bases). This CDR3 region has 12 residues. V was pared by 5 bases and J by 7 bases, with 10 bases between. Germline V CDR1 and CDR2: MNHEY, SVGEGT. The CDR3 here is CASSQRQNTQYF. The DNA for the CDR3 is TGTGCCAGCAGTCAACGACAGAATACGCAGTATTTT.

This rearrangement joins TRBV12-3 or TRBV12-4 to TRBJ1-6; D possibly corresponds to TRBD1 (5 bases). This CDR3 comprises 13 residues. V shed 3 bases and J shed 13 bases, with 13 bases lying between them. CDR3 bases: TGTGCCAGCAGTTTTGAGGGGAGAACGCCCCTCCACTTT. Its protein is CASSFEGRTPLHF.

The chain is built from TRBV5-1 and TRBJ2-7; D gene unclear. This CDR3 spans 17 amino acids. V was shortened by 0 bases and J by 2 bases, with 18 bases between the two germline ends. Per germline, CDR1 SGHRS and CDR2 YFSETQ. CDR3 in amino acids: CASSLGVGGEVPYEQYF. Written as DNA, the CDR3 is TGCGCCAGCAGCTTGGGCGTTGGCGGCGAAGTCCCCTACGAGCAGTACTTC.

The genes are TRBV20-1 and TRBJ2-4; TRBD2 agrees at 13 bases. With V trimmed by 6 bases and J by 13 bases, 18 bases remained unmatched. Per germline, CDR1 DFQATT and CDR2 SNEGSKA (reference sequence). The CDR3 covers 16 residues. The CDR3: CSALTSGGAPYNEQYF. DNA for the CDR3: TGCAGTGCGCTAACTAGCGGGGGGGCCCCTTACAATGAGCAGTACTTC.

The chain combines TRBV24-1 with TRBJ2-5, with TRBD2 identical over 10 bases. V lost 5 bases, J lost 5 bases, and 10 bases stayed unmatched. Per the germline V gene, CDR1 is KGHDR and CDR2 is SFDVKD. The CDR3 sequence is 16 residues long. CDR3 bases: TGTGCCACCAGTGCCGGAGCGGGAGGGCAATCGGAGACCCAGTACTTC. This gives the protein CATSAGAGGQSETQYF.

The rearrangement links TRBV7-2 to TRBJ2-6; no clear D. Trimming took 10 bases from V and 1 from J, leaving 5 bases between them. The germline gives CDR1 SGHTA, CDR2 FQGNSA. CDR3 length: 12 residues. The CDR3 protein is CAKASGANVLTF. CDR3 in DNA: TGTGCCAAGGCGTCTGGGGCCAACGTCCTGACTTTC.

The chain uses TRBV7-9 and TRBJ2-7; 9 nucleotides align to TRBD1. The CDR3 runs 15 residues. Germline lookup yields CDR1 SEHNR and CDR2 FQNEAQ (reference sequence). J was trimmed by 4 bases and V by 2 bases; bases with no gene match: 6. CDR3 sequence: CASSLRGQGMYEQYF. The CDR3 nucleotides are TGTGCCAGCAGCTTAAGAGGACAGGGGATGTACGAGCAGTACTTC.

The gene calls are TRBV6-5 and TRBJ2-3, with 8 bases fitting TRBD1. The CDR3 length is 14 residues. The V segment lost 4 bases and the J segment 4 bases; nucleotides outside the gene matches: 4. Germline V CDR1 and CDR2: MNHEY, SVGAGI. The CDR3 DNA sequence: TGTGCCAGCAGTTGGGGGACAGGCCCAGATACGCAGTATTTT. Translating it yields CASSWGTGPDTQYF.

The chain is built from TRBV12-3 or TRBV12-4 and TRBJ1-5; D not resolved. Trimming left V 2 bases short and J 4 bases short, with 6 bases between. CDR3 length: 13 amino acids. The CDR3 DNA sequence: TGTGCCAGCAGTTTACGGCAGAATCAGCCCCAGCATTTT. It yields the protein CASSLRQNQPQHF.

The chain links TRBV27 to TRBJ2-5; 7 nucleotides align to TRBD1. The J call may be faulty, since TRBJ2-7 better matches the DNA end. Per the germline V gene, CDR1 is MNHEY and CDR2 is SMNVEV (reference sequence). The CDR3 has 15 residues. The CDR3 coding sequence is TGTGCCAGCAGCCCTGGGACAGACTTCTCCTACGAGCAGTACTTC. It yields the protein CASSPGTDFSYEQYF.

V usage is TRBV11-2 and J usage is TRBJ1-1; D is unresolved. With 5 bases removed from V and 5 bases from J, the gap between germline ends came to 18 bases. The CDR3 has 15 residues. Germline V gene lookup returns CDR1 SGHAT and CDR2 FQNNGV. In DNA, the CDR3 is TGTGCCAGCAGCCCCCCGGGTGGGTATCGGACTGAAGCTTTCTTT. Protein sequence: CASSPPGGYRTEAFF.